One and the same sample provided the 28 T cell receptor beta chains below, sequenced in a study of CD8+CD57+ T cells in acquired aplastic anemia. CDR3 and TCR beta VDJ profiling relied on a genomic DNA template. Each CDR3 protein is one row after TCRdb ran MiXCR on the reads. Here the sample spans 55,000 to 80,000 distinct CDR3 sequences, roughly half being singletons. Sequenced: sorted CD4+, CD8+, or CD8+CD57+ T cells (not recorded which) from PBMCs. The receptors here all came from a human donor in good health, serving as a control.

CDR3 DNA sequence: TGTGCCAGCAGTTCCGACAGGAACCTGGACGAGCAGTACTTC. Translated: CASSSDRNLDEQYF. The chain joins TRBV7-9 to TRBJ2-7; TRBD1 might be the D (6 bases). V was cut by 6 bases and J by 5 bases, with 17 bases left in between. There are 14 residues in the CDR3. The germline CDR1 and CDR2 sequences are SEHNR and FQNEAQ (reference sequence).

The V call is TRBV19, the J call TRBJ1-1, with D possibly being TRBD1 (5 bases). This CDR3 contains 13 residues. CDR1 LNHDA and CDR2 SQIVND come from the germline V gene (reference sequence). With 7 bases removed from V and 1 base from J, the gap between germline ends came to 10 bases. The CDR3 protein is CASKTDRNTEAFF. Here the CDR3 DNA reads TGTGCCAGTAAAACCGACAGGAACACTGAAGCTTTCTTT.

The chain employs TRBV5-1 and TRBJ2-3; TRBD2 matches at 11 bases. The CDR3 has 16 amino acids. V trimming: 4 bases; J trimming: 8 bases; junction bases outside the gene matches: 12. Germline V gene sequence: CDR1 SGHRS, CDR2 YFSETQ. The CDR3 is CASSPIAGGGAGTQYF. The DNA for the CDR3 is TGCGCCAGCAGCCCGATAGCGGGAGGGGGCGCAGGTACGCAGTATTTT.

The chain employs TRBV27 and TRBJ1-3; weak D call: TRBD1 (6 bases). The CDR3 runs to 15 residues. From germline, CDR1 is MNHEY and CDR2 SMNVEV (reference sequence). V lost 0 bases and J lost 5, with 11 bases in between. Here the CDR3 DNA reads TGTGCCAGCAGTTTATCAGGGGGAGGAAGAAACACCATATATTTT. Its translation is CASSLSGGGRNTIYF.

This chain uses TRBV29-1 with TRBJ1-1; TRBD1 agrees at 10 bases. Germline loops: CDR1 SQVTM, CDR2 ANQGSEA. Germline trimming cut 6 bases from V and 1 base from J; bases unmatched to any gene: 8. This CDR3 comprises 15 residues. DNA of the CDR3: TGCAGCGTCGATGGGGACAGGGGTGGGAACACTGAAGCTTTCTTT. It codes for CSVDGDRGGNTEAFF. Based on the CDR3 plus reference TRBV29-1 and TRBJ1-1, the full variable domain is SAVISQKPSRDICQRGTSLTIQCQVDSQVTMMFWYRQQPGQSLTLIATANQGSEATYESGFVIDKFPISRPNLTFSTLTVSNMSPEDSSIYLCSVDGDRGGNTEAFFGQGTRLTVV.

Turning to this clonotype: One end of the junction does not line up with germline, which may come from a read error. The chain combines TRBV4-1 with TRBJ2-3; D gene unclear. This CDR3 has 14 residues. From germline, CDR1 is MGHRA and CDR2 YSYEKL. The chain's CDR3 is CGSSQVGNADTQYF. The CDR3 nucleotides are TGCGGCAGCAGCCAAGTTGGGAACGCAGATACGCAGTATTTT.

This chain links TRBV15 with TRBJ1-6; D uncertain. The CDR3 has 12 residues. Between the trimmed V and J ends, which lost 8 bases and 9 bases, there was a span of 11 bases. Germline values: CDR1 LNHNV, CDR2 YYDKDF (reference sequence). The CDR3: CATRIGVSPLHF. Here the CDR3 DNA reads TGTGCCACCCGAATTGGGGTTTCACCCCTCCACTTT. The whole variable domain, remainder taken from reference TRBV15 and TRBJ1-6, is DAMVIQNPRYQVTQFGKPVTLSCSQTLNHNVMYWYQQKSSQAPKLLFHYYDKDFNNEADTPDNFQSRRPNTSFCFLDIRSPGLGDTAMYLCATRIGVSPLHFGNGTRLTVT.

The sample holds many counts of this clonotype. This chain connects TRBV19 to TRBJ2-1, with TRBD2 identical over 13 bases. The germline gives CDR1 LNHDA, CDR2 SQIVND (reference sequence). CDR3 length: 17 residues. V dropped 4 bases and J dropped 1; count of bases not matched to a gene: 4. DNA of the CDR3: TGTGCCAGTAGTAGTACTAGCGGGAGGGCATCCTACAATGAGCAGTTCTTC. It encodes CASSSTSGRASYNEQFF. Using reference TRBV19 and TRBJ2-1 for the parts outside the CDR3, the full variable domain is DGGITQSPKYLFRKEGQNVTLSCEQNLNHDAMYWYRQDPGQGLRLIYYSQIVNDFQKGDIAEGYSVSREKKESFPLTVTSAQKNPTAFYLCASSSTSGRASYNEQFFGPGTRLTVL.

This clonotype has ten or more counts. This sequence joins TRBV5-1 and TRBJ2-1, with 9 bases lining up with TRBD2. This CDR3 has 16 amino acids. Germline V lookup: CDR1 SGHRS, CDR2 YFSETQ. J was trimmed by 8 bases and V by 0 bases; bases with no gene match: 9. The CDR3 region has the DNA TGCGCCAGCAGCTTGGAGGCTAGCGGGACTGGCGATGAGCAGTTCTTC. Translating gives CASSLEASGTGDEQFF.

This clonotype came up many times. The rearrangement uses TRBV27 and TRBJ2-7, with D possibly called TRBD1 or TRBD2 (5 bases each). Between the trimmed V and J ends, which lost 3 bases and 3 bases, there was a span of 15 bases. CDR3 length: 15 residues. The germline V gene encodes CDR1 MNHEY and CDR2 SMNVEV (reference sequence). This chain's CDR3 is CASSFGAGTFYEQYF. CDR3 in DNA: TGTGCCAGCAGTTTTGGGGCGGGCACATTCTACGAGCAGTACTTC.

The chain has TRBV2 and TRBJ2-7; D gene unclear. The germline gives CDR1 SNHLY, CDR2 FYNNEI. CDR3 length: 12 amino acids. V lost 5 bases to trimming and J lost 6 bases, with 11 bases between them. The CDR3 DNA sequence: TGTGCCAGCAGTTACCTAGGCAGCGAGCAGTACGTC. This codes for CASSYLGSEQYV.

This chain connects TRBV10-3 to TRBJ2-1, with D perhaps being TRBD1 or TRBD2 (5 bases each). CDR3 length: 16 residues. With 6 bases removed from V and 9 bases from J, the gap between germline ends came to 24 bases. Germline V CDR1 and CDR2: ENHRY, SYGVKD. In DNA, the CDR3 is TGTGCCATCAGCCACTCCGGGACCGAAGCTTTCGGTGAGCAGTTCTTC. It specifies CAISHSGTEAFGEQFF.

This clonotype was picked up a small number of times. The chain combines TRBV28 with TRBJ1-1; D ambiguous. With 4 bases removed from V and 5 bases from J, the gap between germline ends came to 14 bases. Germline CDR1 is MDHEN and CDR2 is SYDVKM. This CDR3 region has 14 residues. The DNA for the CDR3 is TGTGCCAGCAGTTCTTGGCGGGGAGAGACTGAAGCTTTCTTT. Translating gives CASSSWRGETEAFF.

The chain joins TRBV10-3 to TRBJ2-7; TRBD1 matches 8 bases. The ends lost 6 bases at V and 5 bases at J; junction bases unmatched: 18. CDR1 is ENHRY, CDR2 SYGVKD, per germline. CDR3 size: 17 residues. The CDR3 spells CAISLNPFGQGENEQYF. The CDR3 DNA sequence: TGTGCCATCAGCCTTAATCCCTTCGGACAGGGAGAAAACGAGCAGTACTTC.

This chain connects TRBV7-9 to TRBJ1-6, with 11 positions matching TRBD1. Looked up from germline, CDR1 is SEHNR and CDR2 is FQNEAQ (reference sequence). V was clipped by 5 bases and J by 9 bases; unmatched bases: 6. The CDR3 contains 15 residues. CDR3 DNA sequence: TGTGCCAGCAGCCAAGGACAGGGGGCGGTTTCACCCCTCCACTTT. The encoded protein is CASSQGQGAVSPLHF.

The chain combines TRBV2 with TRBJ1-1; D is undetermined. V gave up 9 bases and J gave up 6 bases, with 14 bases separating them. Germline V gene data show CDR1 as SNHLY and CDR2 as FYNNEI. The length of the CDR3 is 12 residues. Written as DNA, the CDR3 is TGTGCCAGTCATGCATCGCACGCTGAAGCTTTCTTT. Its protein is CASHASHAEAFF.

This clonotype has only a few counts. The rearrangement links TRBV7-2 to TRBJ2-3; possibly TRBD1 for D (6 bases). This CDR3 contains 13 residues. Germline loops: CDR1 SGHTA, CDR2 FQGNSA. Between the trimmed V and J ends, which lost 5 bases and 6 bases, there was a span of 12 bases. For the CDR3, the DNA is TGTGCCAGCAGCGGGGGCCCTCGGGATACGCAGTATTTT. It is translated as CASSGGPRDTQYF.

The CDR3 nucleotides are TGTGCCAGCAGCTTAGGGGGGCCGGAGACCCAGTACTTC. Protein sequence: CASSLGGPETQYF. The chain combines TRBV7-2 with TRBJ2-5, with a tentative D call TRBD1 (6 bases). CDR3 size: 13 residues. Germline V gene sequence: CDR1 SGHTA, CDR2 FQGNSA. The V gene lost 1 base and the J gene lost 5 bases, with 8 bases spanning the gap.

The rearrangement links TRBV2 to TRBJ2-7; 7 nucleotides agree with TRBD2. The V and J ends lost 4 bases and 0 bases, in that order; junction bases with no gene match: 9. Looked up from germline, CDR1 is SNHLY and CDR2 is FYNNEI. The length of the CDR3 is 16 residues. The CDR3 loop is CASSGELAESSYEQYF. CDR3 nucleotide sequence: TGTGCCAGCAGTGGGGAGCTAGCGGAAAGCTCCTACGAGCAGTACTTC.

The table lists this clonotype with a count of one. J is TRBJ1-1 and V is TRBV10-3; 8 bases line up with TRBD1. The junction had 5 bases not matched to a gene; V was cut back by 10 bases and J by 1 base. This CDR3 comprises 13 residues. The germline V gene has CDR1 ENHRY and CDR2 SYGVKD. CDR3 coding DNA: TGTGCCACGACCGGGACAGGGAACACTGAAGCTTTCTTT. Its protein is CATTGTGNTEAFF.

This clonotype was detected ten times or more. This sequence joins TRBV6-5 and TRBJ1-1, with 7 positions matching TRBD1. From germline, CDR1 is MNHEY and CDR2 SVGAGI. The CDR3 consists of 14 residues. The J segment lost 4 bases and the V segment lost 6 bases, leaving 8 bases of the junction unmatched. As DNA, the CDR3 is TGTGCCAGCAGCGACAGGGATTTTCCCACTGAAGCTTTCTTT. Amino acids: CASSDRDFPTEAFF.

Ten or more counts support this clonotype. This sequence joins TRBV11-2 and TRBJ2-7; 7 bases are shared with TRBD1. V dropped 3 bases and J dropped 2; count of bases not matched to a gene: 13. Germline loops: CDR1 SGHAT, CDR2 FQNNGV. The CDR3 covers 17 residues. CDR3 sequence: CASSFKGWDRDPYEQYF. CDR3 nucleotides: TGTGCCAGCAGCTTTAAGGGATGGGACAGAGACCCCTACGAGCAGTACTTC.

The table lists this clonotype with many counts. The gene calls are TRBV6-6 and TRBJ1-5; no reliable D call. Trimming cost V 2 bases and J 5 bases, with 7 bases left between them. The CDR3 has 13 amino acids. Germline CDR1 and CDR2: MNHNY and SVGAGI (reference sequence). The CDR3 spells CASSYPEHQPQHF. The CDR3 region has the DNA TGTGCCAGCAGTTACCCAGAACATCAGCCCCAGCATTTT.

The rearrangement uses TRBV2 and TRBJ2-7; 8 bases agree with TRBD1. CDR1 and CDR2 from the germline V gene are SNHLY and FYNNEI. With V trimmed by 10 bases and J by 6 bases, 8 bases remained unmatched. This CDR3 contains 12 residues. The chain's CDR3 is CATGQGATEQYF. DNA of the CDR3: TGTGCCACGGGGCAGGGGGCAACCGAGCAGTACTTC.

Notes on this clonotype: The germline gene is not matched at one end of the junction; a read error may be the cause. The gene calls are TRBV15 and TRBJ2-6; D may be TRBD1 or TRBD2 (5 bases each). The CDR3 loop spans 16 amino acids. Germline V CDR1 and CDR2: LNHNV, YYDKDF (reference sequence). CDR3 in amino acids: CATSRDRLSGANALTF. The CDR3, as DNA: TGTGCCACCAGCAGAGATCGTTTGTCCGGGGCCAACGCCCTGACTTTC.

This sequence joins TRBV15 and TRBJ1-6; D may be TRBD1 (6 bases). Trimming stripped 0 bases from V and 7 bases from J, with 16 bases between. In germline, CDR1 is LNHNV, CDR2 YYDKDF (reference sequence). This CDR3 comprises 17 residues. In DNA form, the CDR3 reads TGTGCCACCAGCAGAGATACAAGGGGGGTCAACAATTCACCCCTCCACTTT. The encoded protein is CATSRDTRGVNNSPLHF.

This clonotype was seen repeatedly, ten times or more. This rearrangement joins TRBV4-1 to TRBJ2-2; D not certain. Trimming shortened V by 5 bases and J by 2 bases, and 15 bases separated the two germline ends. Germline CDR1 reads MGHRA; CDR2 reads YSYEKL. The CDR3 is made up of 16 amino acids. CDR3 in DNA: TGCGCCAGCAGCATCTCCTCCCCCCCTAACACCGGGGAGCTGTTTTTT. Amino acid sequence: CASSISSPPNTGELFF.

The rearrangement uses TRBV15 and TRBJ2-5; TRBD2 matches 10 bases. With V trimmed by 5 bases and J by 4 bases, 4 bases remained unmatched. The CDR3 runs 14 residues. Germline V gene sequence: CDR1 LNHNV, CDR2 YYDKDF (reference sequence). DNA of the CDR3: TGTGCCACCAGCCACCGACTAGCGGGAGAGACCCAGTACTTC. This sequence encodes CATSHRLAGETQYF. Drawing the rest from reference TRBV15 and TRBJ2-5, the complete variable domain is DAMVIQNPRYQVTQFGKPVTLSCSQTLNHNVMYWYQQKSSQAPKLLFHYYDKDFNNEADTPDNFQSRRPNTSFCFLDIRSPGLGDTAMYLCATSHRLAGETQYFGPGTRLLVL.